This TCR beta chain was profiled in a study of CD8 T cells in ankylosing spondylitis. Study results and caveats: Peripheral blood samples showed relatively rare disease-linked clones, and these clones were CD8+. Seemingly characteristic of ankylosing spondylitis blood was a TCR beta motif consisting of under ten highly homologous variants. Matched synovial fluid from ankylosing spondylitis patients was reported to be enriched for disease-linked clones. Reactive arthritis synovial fluid and blood were previously reported to contain some motif variants.

This clonotype was picked up a small number of times. What it recognizes is unknown. Each TCR beta library was made by quantitative 5'-RACE that incorporated molecular barcodes. TCRdb processed the 5' RACE reads anew with MiXCR; each CDR3 protein has one entry. The repertoire consists of 650,000 to 800,000 distinct CDR3 sequences, with over 15% occurring once and the leading ten covering 15% to 20%. The specimen sequenced was blood, either unsorted or a sorted T cell fraction (not recorded which). This sequence originates from a male donor with ankylosing spondylitis.

In DNA, the CDR3 is TGTGCCAGCAGCTTAGTTTTGGCGGAGGGTAAGGCTTTCTTT. Translating it yields CASSLVLAEGKAFF. V and J are TRBV11-2 and TRBJ1-1; D unresolved. This CDR3 is 14 amino acids long. The germline CDR1 and CDR2 sequences are SGHAT and FQNNGV. Trimming pared 1 base from V and 11 bases from J, leaving 17 bases between.